This TCR beta chain appears in the sequencing data of a study of T cell changes during pregnancy in multiple sclerosis. The protocol was immunoSEQ multiplex PCR, while the TCRdb copy is restricted to in-frame clones and leaves out a portion. The sample carries 95,000 to 100,000 clones, more than 90% recorded once. Germline-derived CDR1 and CDR2 are SQVTM and ANQGSEA. The J segment lost 4 bases and the V segment lost 7 bases, leaving 4 bases of the junction unmatched. The CDR3 length is 12 residues. This clone occurred once. The sequence was collected from a female donor with multiple sclerosis, enrolled in a pregnancy study. The input for sequencing was peripheral blood, taken in the second trimester of pregnancy. The chain joins TRBV29-1 to TRBJ2-3; 8 bases align to TRBD2. The CDR3, as DNA: TGCAGCGCCGGGGGGGGCGCAGATACGCAGTATTTT. This codes for CSAGGGADTQYF.